This T cell receptor (beta chain) was identified during a study of Tregs in tolerant kidney transplant recipients. V gave up 5 bases and J gave up 4 bases, with 17 bases separating them. CDR3 length equals 15 residues. Germline CDR1 reads LNHDA; CDR2 reads SQIVND (reference sequence). Here immunoSEQ multiplex PCR was the method, and the copy in TCRdb shows in-frame clones only, minus some. The repertoire consists of about 120,000 clones, with around 94% occurring once and the leading ten covering approximately 0.59%. The chain employs TRBV19 and TRBJ1-2, with D perhaps matching TRBD1 (6 bases). The specimen sequenced was CD4+ T cells from blood. The TCR was taken from a human donor in good health. The DNA for the CDR3 is TGTGCCAGTAGTGCCGACAGGTTCTTAGGCTATGGCTACACCTTC. This gives the protein CASSADRFLGYGYTF.